The present TCR beta chain was sequenced within a study of CD8 T cells in ankylosing spondylitis. Regarding the study as a whole: Reactive arthritis synovial fluid and blood previously showed some of these motif variants. The study identified a TCR beta motif of under 10 highly homologous variants that appeared characteristic of ankylosing spondylitis blood.

TCRdb reprocessed the 5' RACE reads via MiXCR and lists one record per CDR3 protein. The sample lists roughly 350,000 distinct CDR3 sequences, roughly 8% occurring once. Germline loops: CDR1 SGHRS, CDR2 YFSETQ. V was pared by 0 bases and J by 0 bases, with 9 bases between. The CDR3 covers 16 residues. This clonotype was counted ten times or more. Its target is not known. The sequence derives from a male donor with ankylosing spondylitis. The sample consisted of blood, either unsorted or a sorted T cell fraction (not recorded which). The chain recombines TRBV5-1 with TRBJ2-2, with unresolved D. CDR3: CASSLAVAANTGELFF. The CDR3 bases are TGCGCCAGCAGCTTGGCCGTCGCAGCGAACACCGGGGAGCTGTTTTTT.